These 16 T cell receptor beta chains came from one sample sequenced in a study of T cells in Graves' hyperthyroidism and ophthalmopathy. RNA transcripts gave rise to amplified TCR beta CDR3 regions. The HTBI primer set was used in a first-round RT-PCR of the TCR CDR3. TCRdb itself ran the multiplex PCR reads through MiXCR, one entry per CDR3 protein. This repertoire shows a few hundred thousand distinct CDR3 sequences, around 15% found once; its top ten account for about 20%. Sequenced sample: blood. All receptors derive from a woman aged 30 to 39 with Graves' ophthalmopathy.

Ten or more counts support this clonotype. The genes are TRBV3-1 and TRBJ2-7; D is unclear. This CDR3 is 15 amino acids long. Germline CDR1 reads LGHDT; CDR2 reads YNNKEL (reference sequence). Trimming stripped 1 base from V and 6 bases from J, with 16 bases between. The CDR3 reads CASSQGVARFIEQYF. For the CDR3, the DNA is TGTGCCAGCAGCCAAGGGGTCGCTCGTTTTATCGAGCAGTACTTC.

This sequence joins TRBV3-1 and TRBJ2-7; D may match TRBD1 or TRBD2 (5 bases each). The CDR3 length is 14 residues. V lost 1 base to trimming and J lost 5 bases, with 12 bases between them. The V gene's germline CDR1 is LGHDT and CDR2 YNNKEL (reference sequence). This chain's CDR3 is CASSQAGLMNEQYF. CDR3 in DNA: TGTGCCAGCAGCCAAGCGGGGCTGATGAACGAGCAGTACTTC.

Ten or more counts support this clonotype. The chain joins TRBV4-1 to TRBJ2-7; D is ambiguous. Trimming cost V 2 bases and J 1 base, with 6 bases left between them. Germline V CDR1 and CDR2: MGHRA, YSYEKL. The CDR3 has 13 amino acids. The DNA of the CDR3 is TGCGCCAGCAGCCAACGAGATTCCTACGAGCAGTACTTC. Its protein is CASSQRDSYEQYF.

Ten or more counts support this clonotype. The genes are TRBV28 and TRBJ2-1; 8 bases line up with TRBD1. Germline loops: CDR1 MDHEN, CDR2 SYDVKM. The CDR3 spans 16 residues. Unmatched junction bases numbered 7, after V lost 4 bases and J lost 2 bases. The CDR3 loop reads CASSSPRQGPYNEQFF. DNA for the CDR3: TGTGCCAGCAGTTCCCCACGACAGGGGCCCTACAATGAGCAGTTCTTC.

This clonotype came up many times. The genes are TRBV7-2 and TRBJ1-2; weak D call: TRBD1 (5 bases). Germline V gene lookup returns CDR1 SGHTA and CDR2 FQGNSA. The ends were cut back, 1 base at V and 4 bases at J, with 13 bases in the middle. The CDR3 consists of 15 residues. DNA of the CDR3: TGTGCCAGCAGCTTAGAAAGACAGAGAAGCTATGGCTACACCTTC. It yields the protein CASSLERQRSYGYTF.

This clonotype has a single count. The chain couples TRBV24-1 to TRBJ2-1, with a weak D call TRBD2 (5 bases). The CDR3 runs 14 residues. Germline assignment: CDR1 KGHDR and CDR2 SFDVKD. The V end lost 4 bases, the J end lost 5 bases, and 11 bases lay between the germline ends. DNA of the CDR3: TGTGCCACCAGTGAGGTGGAGGTCCACAATGAGCAGTTCTTC. Protein sequence: CATSEVEVHNEQFF.

There are a few counts of this clonotype. The chain is built from TRBV15 and TRBJ2-5; maybe TRBD1 (5 bases). Germline lookup yields CDR1 LNHNV and CDR2 YYDKDF (reference sequence). Trimming left V 5 bases short and J 3 bases short, with 16 bases between. The CDR3 spans 15 residues. CDR3 region: CATSAYLDRKETQYF. The CDR3 nucleotides are TGTGCCACCAGCGCCTACCTAGACAGAAAAGAGACCCAGTACTTC.

As to this clonotype: At one end, the junction sequence differs from germline, possibly due to a read error. The chain combines TRBV7-6 with TRBJ2-3; TRBD2 matches 11 bases. The V gene's germline CDR1 is SGHVS and CDR2 FNYEAQ. This CDR3 is 22 amino acids long. CDR3 in DNA: TGTGCCAGCAGCTTAGCCCCCGTCCTAGCGGGGGGTATGACTTCTAGCACAGATATGCAGTATTTT. The encoded protein is CASSLAPVLAGGMTSSTDMQYF.

This clonotype has at least ten counts. This chain links TRBV2 with TRBJ2-5; D gene ambiguous. V lost 4 bases, J lost 2 bases, and 11 bases lay in between. The CDR3 covers 14 residues. In germline, CDR1 is SNHLY, CDR2 FYNNEI. As DNA, the CDR3 is TGTGCCAGCAGTGGAGATTACGGTCAAGAGACCCAGTACTTC. This sequence encodes CASSGDYGQETQYF.

There are many counts of this clonotype. This chain's CDR3 is CSAREQVNTEAFF. CDR3 coding DNA: TGCAGTGCTAGAGAACAGGTGAACACTGAAGCTTTCTTT. This chain connects TRBV20-1 to TRBJ1-1; maybe TRBD1 (5 bases). The CDR3 runs 13 residues. V was trimmed by 0 bases and J by 0 bases, leaving 5 bases between them. Germline loops: CDR1 DFQATT, CDR2 SNEGSKA (reference sequence).

The chain recombines TRBV7-2 with TRBJ2-1, with 14 bases identical to TRBD2. CDR1 and CDR2 from the germline V gene are SGHTA and FQGNSA. Losses at the gene ends were 5 bases for V and 7 bases for J; bases not matched to a gene: 7. The CDR3 loop spans 16 amino acids. The CDR3 DNA is TGTGCCAGCAGCATGAAGACTAGCGGGGGGGGGAATGAGCAGTTCTTC. Translated, it gives CASSMKTSGGGNEQFF.

A few counts support this clonotype. The chain couples TRBV2 to TRBJ1-1, with D tentatively TRBD1 (5 bases). Germline CDR1 reads SNHLY; CDR2 reads FYNNEI. The CDR3 runs 14 residues. Trimming shortened V by 2 bases and J by 3 bases, and 10 bases separated the two germline ends. The DNA for the CDR3 is TGTGCCAGCAGTGAATACGGGGGAGACACTGAAGCTTTCTTT. Amino acid sequence: CASSEYGGDTEAFF.

In its sample, this clonotype was seen once. Possible read error: a much larger clone is one base away. The CDR3 loop reads CASSSLYGQNCGYTF. CDR3 bases: TGTGCCAGCAGTTCCCTCTACGGACAGAACTGTGGCTACACCTTC. V is TRBV12-3 or TRBV12-4 and J is TRBJ1-2; weak D call: TRBD1 (6 bases). The CDR3 sequence is 15 residues long.

The chain combines TRBV5-1 with TRBJ2-1, with 8 bases matching TRBD2. The CDR3 is 16 residues long. The V segment lost 0 bases and the J segment 4 bases; nucleotides outside the gene matches: 6. The V gene's germline CDR1 is SGHRS and CDR2 YFSETQ. The chain's CDR3 is CASSLERLAGYNEQFF. CDR3 nucleotides: TGCGCCAGCAGCTTGGAGAGGCTAGCGGGTTACAATGAGCAGTTCTTC.

In this sample, this clonotype turned up many times. Here the CDR3 DNA reads TGTGCCAGCTCACCTTACAGGGGAGATGGCTACACCTTC. Encoded protein: CASSPYRGDGYTF. The rearrangement joins TRBV18 to TRBJ1-2; 7 positions match TRBD1. The CDR3 extends over 13 amino acids. In germline, CDR1 is KGHSH, CDR2 LQKENI. V was clipped by 3 bases and J by 6 bases; unmatched bases: 4.

This clonotype turned up a few times. The V call is TRBV5-5, the J call TRBJ1-1; D is unresolved. V gave up 4 bases and J gave up 8 bases, with 12 bases separating them. Per germline, CDR1 SGHKS and CDR2 YYEKEE (reference sequence). The CDR3 sequence is 12 residues long. The CDR3 reads CASSPPGMEAFF. CDR3 coding DNA: TGTGCCAGCAGCCCCCCGGGCATGGAAGCTTTCTTT.